This T cell receptor beta chain appears in the sequencing data of a study of control samples from healthy donors and cancer patients. In germline, CDR1 is SGHAT, CDR2 FQDESV (reference sequence). The CDR3 extends over 15 amino acids. V was cut by 5 bases and J by 8 bases, with 16 bases left in between. Generated by immunoSEQ multiplex PCR, the TCRdb table keeps only in-frame clones and is missing some. Found here are some 130,000 clones, about 93% of them singletons; the top ten hold 2.5%. The chain links TRBV11-1 to TRBJ1-6; perhaps TRBD1 as D (6 bases). Sequenced input: blood. This clonotype was obtained from a man aged 18 to 30 in good health. CDR3 sequence (DNA): TGTGCCAGCAGCCAGAACCGAGGGGGTGATTCACCCCTCCACTTT. Protein product: CASSQNRGGDSPLHF. Full variable domain (rest looked up from reference TRBV11-1 and TRBJ1-6): EAEVAQSPRYKITEKSQAVAFWCDPISGHATLYWYRQILGQGPELLVQFQDESVVDDSQLPKDRFSAERLKGVDSTLKIQPAELGDSAMYLCASSQNRGGDSPLHFGNGTRLTVT.